Listed here are 6 T cell receptor beta chains from one sample, sequenced in a study of control samples from healthy donors and cancer patients. The assay was immunoSEQ multiplex PCR, and TCRdb's table has in-frame clones only and misses some. This sample yields around 30,000 clones, of which 85% to 90% are seen a single time; more than 1.5% belongs to the top ten. The sequenced sample consisted of PBMCs. The receptors come from a woman in her thirties or forties with lung cancer.

This chain links TRBV27 with TRBJ2-1; 8 positions match TRBD2. V shed 5 bases and J 0 bases; nucleotides not matched to a gene: 9. This CDR3 region has 17 residues. The germline V gene encodes CDR1 MNHEY and CDR2 SMNVEV (reference sequence). The CDR3 reads CASSPRGGGTSYNEQFF. The CDR3, as DNA: TGTGCCAGCAGTCCCAGGGGCGGGGGGACCTCCTACAATGAGCAGTTCTTC.

The chain employs TRBV14 and TRBJ1-1, with a weak D call TRBD1 (6 bases). The CDR3 is 14 amino acids. The germline V gene has CDR1 SGHDN and CDR2 FVKESK. The V end was cut by 5 bases, the J end by 1 base, with 11 bases between. The CDR3 DNA reads TGTGCCAGCAGCTTAGGACAGCCGAACACTGAAGCTTTCTTT. It codes for CASSLGQPNTEAFF.

The V gene is TRBV19, the J gene TRBJ2-5; TRBD1 is a possible D gene (6 bases). V was cut by 5 bases and J by 4 bases, with 11 bases left in between. The length of the CDR3 is 13 residues. Germline CDR1 LNHDA, CDR2 SQIVND (reference sequence). The CDR3 sequence is CASSVLGGETQYF. The DNA of the CDR3 is TGTGCCAGTAGTGTACTAGGGGGAGAGACCCAGTACTTC.

The chain combines TRBV2 with TRBJ1-5; weak D call: TRBD1 (6 bases). V was cut by 6 bases and J by 9 bases, with 18 bases left in between. CDR1 and CDR2 (germline): SNHLY, FYNNEI. This CDR3 has 14 residues. The CDR3 region has the DNA TGTGCCAGCAGCCGGGACACCCAATTCCGGCCCCAGCATTTT. This gives the protein CASSRDTQFRPQHF.

The chain combines TRBV6-2 or TRBV6-3 with TRBJ1-5; D call uncertain. CDR3 size: 16 residues. CDR1 is MNHEY and CDR2 is SVGEGT in the germline V gene. V lost 2 bases to trimming and J lost 0 bases, with 11 bases between them. CDR3 protein: CASSYGQLYSNQPQHF. The CDR3 nucleotides read TGTGCCAGCAGTTACGGGCAACTTTATAGCAATCAGCCCCAGCATTTT.

The V call is TRBV5-4, the J call TRBJ2-5, with D perhaps TRBD1 (6 bases). The ends were cut back, 4 bases at V and 5 bases at J, with 15 bases in the middle. The CDR3 is 14 residues long. Germline V CDR1 and CDR2: SGHNT, YYREEE (reference sequence). CDR3 sequence reads: CASSQDSPRETQYF. For the CDR3, the DNA is TGTGCCAGCAGCCAGGACAGCCCGCGCGAGACCCAGTACTTC. The variable domain in full, completed from reference TRBV5-4 and TRBJ2-5, reads ETGVTQSPTHLIKTRGQQVTLRCSSQSGHNTVSWYQQALGQGPQFIFQYYREEENGRGNFPPRFSGLQFPNYSSELNVNALELDDSALYLCASSQDSPRETQYFGPGTRLLVL.